Below, 26 T cell receptor beta chains from the same sample are listed, as sequenced in a study of CXCR3-negative and CXCR3-positive naive CD8 T cells. General study findings and limits: CXCR3-negative naive cells had less hydrophobic TRB CDR3s than did CXCR3-positive naive cells.

With UMI labels, 5' RACE was used to prepare the TRB cDNA libraries. Using the 5' RACE reads, TCRdb records one entry per CDR3 protein without DNA. This specimen shows more than 100,000 distinct CDR3 sequences; the ten leading clones hold roughly 0.41%. No antigen has been assigned to these receptors. The source material was naive CXCR3+ CD8+ T cells from blood. Subset specified: CD45RO-CCR7+CD27+CD95- naive CD8+ T cells expressing CXCR3 (TNR3+). The receptors shown here come from a human donor in good health. Some clones in this sample may be carry-over from other donors' samples.

This sequence joins TRBV7-8 and TRBJ2-1. Germline assignment: CDR1 SGHVS and CDR2 FQNEAQ. This CDR3 has 13 amino acids. CDR3 protein: CASSLAPSPEQFF.

The chain combines TRBV5-1 with TRBJ1-2; TCRdb's assignment of TRBD1 cannot be checked, as there is no DNA. Germline V gene data show CDR1 as SGHRS and CDR2 as YFSETQ. The CDR3 length is 14 residues. The CDR3: CASSFRQGANGYTF.

V and J are TRBV5-1 and TRBJ2-1; TCRdb selects TRBD2, and the lack of DNA leaves this call unchecked. CDR3 length: 22 residues. CDR1 and CDR2 (germline): SGHRS, YFSETQ. The CDR3 loop reads CASSSKVGTSGGILLLCNEQFF. The full variable domain, its missing parts supplied by reference TRBV5-1 and TRBJ2-1, is KAGVTQTPRYLIKTRGQQVTLSCSPISGHRSVSWYQQTPGQGLQFLFEYFSETQRNKGNFPGRFSGRQFSNSRSEMNVSTLELGDSALYLCASSSKVGTSGGILLLCNEQFFGPGTRLTVL.

The genes are TRBV24-1 and TRBJ2-1. The CDR3 length is 13 residues. Germline CDR1 KGHDR, CDR2 SFDVKD. The CDR3 is CATSESDFNEQFF.

The rearrangement links TRBV20-1 to TRBJ2-5; with no DNA, the TCRdb D assignment of TRBD1 cannot be verified. This CDR3 is 15 amino acids long. Germline V gene lookup returns CDR1 DFQATT and CDR2 SNEGSKA (reference sequence). The CDR3: CSASPRGRFAETQYF.

This chain uses TRBV20-1 with TRBJ1-3; TCRdb names TRBD1, which stays unverified in the absence of DNA. The CDR3 sequence is 15 residues long. The germline gives CDR1 DFQATT, CDR2 SNEGSKA (reference sequence). This chain's CDR3 is CSAEEQGQRGNTIYF.

V and J are TRBV25-1 and TRBJ2-1; TCRdb picks TRBD2, but there is no DNA to check that call. The CDR3 extends over 14 amino acids. From germline, CDR1 is MGHDK and CDR2 SYGVNS. CDR3 loop: CASSVASGINEQFF.

The V gene is TRBV28, the J gene TRBJ2-7; TCRdb designates TRBD1, a call that cannot be tested without DNA. There are 13 residues in the CDR3. Per the germline V gene, CDR1 is MDHEN and CDR2 is SYDVKM. The chain's CDR3 is CASSLGPPYEQYF.

The chain carries TRBV20-1 and TRBJ1-3. CDR1 and CDR2 from the germline V gene are DFQATT and SNEGSKA (reference sequence). The CDR3 spans 16 residues. The CDR3 spells CSARDRTARLGNTIYF.

The chain links TRBV4-1 to TRBJ1-6. The V gene's germline CDR1 is MGHRA and CDR2 YSYEKL. The CDR3 is 14 amino acids. This CDR3 reads CASSQLIDNSPLHF.

CDR3 amino acids: CSVHTLTSNYNEQFF. The chain recombines TRBV29-1 with TRBJ2-1; the D gene TCRdb calls, TRBD2, cannot be checked with no DNA. This CDR3 is 15 amino acids long. The V gene's germline CDR1 is SQVTM and CDR2 ANQGSEA.

The chain recombines TRBV28 with TRBJ2-2; TCRdb's D gene call, TRBD1, goes unchecked for lack of DNA. This CDR3 has 16 amino acids. The V gene's germline CDR1 is MDHEN and CDR2 SYDVKM. The CDR3 loop is CASSPPGQGLTGELFF.

The chain is built from TRBV11-2 and TRBJ2-5; TCRdb's D call of TRBD2 is untestable without DNA. There are 14 residues in the CDR3. The germline gives CDR1 SGHAT, CDR2 FQNNGV. The CDR3 reads CASSGGTSVKTQYF.

The J gene is TRBJ1-1, the V gene TRBV29-1. The CDR3 is 11 residues long. Germline V gives CDR1 SQVTM, CDR2 ANQGSEA. This CDR3 is CSVEVRREAFF.

V is TRBV3-1 and J is TRBJ2-5; TCRdb outputs TRBD2, but without DNA this stays unchecked. Looked up from germline, CDR1 is LGHDT and CDR2 is YNNKEL (reference sequence). The CDR3 runs to 15 residues. The CDR3 region is CASSTLAGSGETQYF.

The chain carries TRBV4-1 and TRBJ2-7; the TCRdb D gene call, TRBD1, has no DNA to confirm it. CDR1 and CDR2 from the germline V gene are MGHRA and YSYEKL. The CDR3 covers 15 residues. The CDR3: CASSQDDRGYYEQYF.

The J gene is TRBJ2-7, the V gene TRBV12-3 or TRBV12-4; the TCRdb D gene call, TRBD1, has no DNA to confirm it. CDR3 length equals 13 residues. The CDR3 reads CASSQGQAYEQYF.

The V call is TRBV28, the J call TRBJ1-2; the D call from TCRdb, TRBD1, cannot be confirmed without DNA. The CDR3 is 13 amino acids. Germline values: CDR1 MDHEN, CDR2 SYDVKM. CDR3 amino acids: CASSTGQLHGYTF.

The rearrangement joins TRBV5-1 to TRBJ2-7; the TCRdb call, TRBD1, lacks DNA for checking. CDR3 size: 12 residues. Per the germline V gene, CDR1 is SGHRS and CDR2 is YFSETQ. The CDR3 here is CASSAGDRGFEF.

The chain links TRBV6-5 to TRBJ1-4; as DNA is missing, the TRBD1 call by TCRdb cannot be tested. The CDR3 extends over 17 amino acids. Germline V gene sequence: CDR1 MNHEY, CDR2 SVGAGI. The chain's CDR3 is CASSPKDRDATNEKLFF.

This rearrangement joins TRBV15 to TRBJ2-2; TCRdb's D call of TRBD2 is untestable without DNA. This CDR3 comprises 17 residues. Per germline, CDR1 LNHNV and CDR2 YYDKDF (reference sequence). CDR3 region: CATSRDLTSGLTGELFF.

This chain's CDR3 is CASSHFGDRRQETQYF. This chain joins TRBV23-1 and TRBJ2-5; the D call from TCRdb, TRBD1, cannot be confirmed without DNA. TRBV23-1 has ORF status, its function being uncertain. The CDR3 contains 16 residues.

The chain recombines TRBV10-3 with TRBJ2-5; the D call from TCRdb, TRBD1, cannot be confirmed without DNA. The CDR3 has 17 residues. The germline V gene encodes CDR1 ENHRY and CDR2 SYGVKD. This CDR3 reads CAISEWDLATNQETQYF.

This chain joins TRBV12-3 or TRBV12-4 and TRBJ1-3; the D call from TCRdb, TRBD1, cannot be confirmed without DNA. This CDR3 has 16 residues. Here the CDR3 reads CASSSQPTGLGNTIYF.

CDR3 region: CASSQARIGQGREQYF. V usage is TRBV4-1 and J usage is TRBJ2-7; the D call of TRBD1 rests on TCRdb alone, since no DNA is present to check it. There are 16 residues in the CDR3. Germline V gene lookup returns CDR1 MGHRA and CDR2 YSYEKL.

The chain recombines TRBV19 with TRBJ2-7; TCRdb's assignment of TRBD2 cannot be checked, as there is no DNA. There are 15 residues in the CDR3. The germline CDR1 and CDR2 sequences are LNHDA and SQIVND (reference sequence). The CDR3 sequence is CASSIIGGDGYEQYF.